These 15 T cell receptor beta chains originate from one sample sequenced in a study of T cells in Graves' hyperthyroidism and ophthalmopathy. TCR beta CDR3 region amplification was performed from RNA transcripts. RT-PCR in the first round (using the HTBI primer set) targeted the TCR CDR3. Using its own MiXCR run on the multiplex PCR reads, TCRdb lists one record per CDR3 protein. The sample carries approximately 640,000 distinct CDR3 sequences, 45% recorded once. The specimen was peripheral blood or thyroid tissue (not recorded which). All receptors derive from an adult man with Graves' disease, either hyperthyroidism or ophthalmopathy (not recorded which).

The chain carries TRBV7-9 and TRBJ1-2; 7 bases map to TRBD1. The junction had 17 bases not matched to a gene; V was cut back by 3 bases and J by 7 bases. From germline, CDR1 is SEHNR and CDR2 FQNEAQ (reference sequence). CDR3 length equals 17 residues. The CDR3 bases are TGTGCCAGCAGCTTGGGGGGGAATCAACAGGGGAAAGGTGGCTACACCTTC. Translation gives CASSLGGNQQGKGGYTF.

Details on this clonotype: Without the conserved terminal phenylalanine or tryptophan, this CDR3 likely stems from a read error. The DNA is omitted, as the CDR3 cannot be located on it reliably, and the CDR3 follows TCRdb's listing. The chain joins TRBV29-1 to TRBJ1-3. Germline V gene lookup returns CDR1 SQVTM and CDR2 ANQGSEA. The length of the CDR3 is 10 amino acids, counting both ends. The CDR3 region is CSVFFPSANT.

The CDR3 reads CSVEQGKGGYTF. The CDR3 nucleotides read TGCAGCGTAGAACAGGGAAAGGGTGGCTACACCTTC. The chain joins TRBV29-1 to TRBJ1-2; D possibly corresponds to TRBD1 (6 bases). This CDR3 has 12 amino acids. CDR1 and CDR2 (germline): SQVTM, ANQGSEA. Trimming left V 6 bases short and J 7 bases short, with 15 bases between.

At least ten counts were recorded for this clonotype. Mismatch with germline at one junction end may stem from a read error. The chain links TRBV5-1 to TRBJ1-1; D unclear. Germline V lookup: CDR1 SGHRS, CDR2 YFSETQ. This CDR3 has 14 residues. CDR3 nucleotide sequence: TGTGCCAGCAGCTTAGTAGGCAGGAACACTGAAGCTTTCTTT. It translates to CASSLVGRNTEAFF.

This clonotype occurred a few times. The gene calls are TRBV7-9 and TRBJ1-1; D is perhaps TRBD1 (6 bases). Germline lookup yields CDR1 SEHNR and CDR2 FQNEAQ (reference sequence). The CDR3 runs 13 residues. Trimming shortened V by 5 bases and J by 6 bases, and 13 bases separated the two germline ends. The chain's CDR3 is CASSPGTNPEAFF. CDR3 sequence (DNA): TGTGCCAGCAGCCCCGGGACAAATCCTGAAGCTTTCTTT.

This chain links TRBV29-1 with TRBJ1-2; 7 nucleotides match TRBD1. There are 12 residues in the CDR3. Germline CDR1 SQVTM, CDR2 ANQGSEA. Unmatched junction bases numbered 3, after V lost 0 bases and J lost 8 bases. CDR3 nucleotides: TGCAGCGTTGAAGATCAGGGGGTCGGCTACACCTTC. This codes for CSVEDQGVGYTF.

With respect to this clonotype: At one end the junction does not follow the germline gene, possibly because of a read error. V gene TRBV7-9 combines with J gene TRBJ1-2; D gene ambiguous. Per the germline V gene, CDR1 is SEHNR and CDR2 is FQNEAQ (reference sequence). This CDR3 contains 14 residues. In nucleotides, the CDR3 is TGTGTCAGCAGCTTAGGTAGACTGTTCTATGGCTACACCTTC. Amino acids: CVSSLGRLFYGYTF.

DNA of the CDR3: TGTGCCAGCAGCGGCCGACTAGCGGGCTCTGGCGAGCAGTACTTC. It translates to CASSGRLAGSGEQYF. The chain couples TRBV9 to TRBJ2-7; 10 nucleotides agree with TRBD2. This CDR3 comprises 15 residues. Germline CDR1 and CDR2: SGDLS and YYNGEE. V gave up 3 bases and J gave up 6 bases; unmatched junction bases: 9.

This clonotype has more than one count but fewer than ten. The rearrangement uses TRBV19 and TRBJ2-7; 9 nucleotides match TRBD1. The germline gives CDR1 LNHDA, CDR2 SQIVND (reference sequence). The CDR3 runs to 15 residues. Germline trimming cut 7 bases from V and 1 base from J; bases unmatched to any gene: 8. The CDR3 loop is CASTPSGQGSYEQYF. The CDR3 DNA sequence: TGTGCCAGTACCCCGTCGGGACAGGGTTCCTACGAGCAGTACTTC.

This clonotype has more than one count but fewer than ten. This sequence joins TRBV20-1 and TRBJ2-5; tentative D call: TRBD1 (6 bases). Looked up from germline, CDR1 is DFQATT and CDR2 is SNEGSKA (reference sequence). Trimming stripped 0 bases from V and 7 bases from J, with 15 bases between. The CDR3 length is 14 residues. This CDR3 is CSARDAGQGGTQYF. The CDR3 nucleotides are TGCAGTGCTAGAGATGCAGGACAAGGGGGGACCCAGTACTTC.

This clonotype was picked up many times. Written as DNA, the CDR3 is TGTGCCAGCAGCTCTACAGGGTGGGGTGAAAAACTGTTTTTT. It encodes CASSSTGWGEKLFF. This chain connects TRBV7-6 to TRBJ1-4; tentatively, D is TRBD1 (6 bases). The CDR3 contains 14 residues. Germline V gene sequence: CDR1 SGHVS, CDR2 FNYEAQ. The V and J ends lost 4 bases and 7 bases respectively, with 13 bases between them.

This clonotype has just a few counts. The gene calls are TRBV7-2 and TRBJ2-7; 7 nucleotides line up with TRBD2. Trimming removed 5 bases from V and 6 bases from J; junction bases left unmatched: 10. The V gene's germline CDR1 is SGHTA and CDR2 FQGNSA. The CDR3 sequence is 14 residues long. Here the CDR3 DNA reads TGTGCCAGCAGCCAAGGTCCAGCGGGGAGCGAGCAGTACTTC. Translated: CASSQGPAGSEQYF.

Only a few counts were recorded for this clonotype. One end of the junction fails to match germline, which may point to a read error. The chain is built from TRBV9 and TRBJ2-2, with D maybe TRBD2 (6 bases). This CDR3 is built from 17 residues. CDR1 and CDR2 from the germline V gene are SGDLS and YYNGEE. The CDR3 protein is CASSHPLGGSDTGELFF. DNA of the CDR3: TGCGCCAGCAGCCACCCCTTAGGAGGGAGTGACACCGGGGAGCTGTTTTTT.

The chain carries TRBV2 and TRBJ2-3, with 9 bases lining up with TRBD2. The CDR3 contains 15 residues. The V gene end was trimmed by 8 bases and the J gene end by 2 bases; junction bases not matched to a gene: 8. Per germline, CDR1 SNHLY and CDR2 FYNNEI. The CDR3 DNA reads as TGTGCCAGCTCAACCGGACTAGCGAACACAGATACGCAGTATTTT. It codes for CASSTGLANTDTQYF.

V usage is TRBV7-9 and J usage is TRBJ2-7, with TRBD1 matching over 10 bases. V lost 5 bases to trimming and J lost 6 bases; unmatched junction nucleotides: 4. The CDR3 is 13 residues long. Germline lookup yields CDR1 SEHNR and CDR2 FQNEAQ (reference sequence). The CDR3 DNA reads TGTGCCAGCAGCCGCGGGACAGGGGTCGAGCAGTACTTC. This sequence encodes CASSRGTGVEQYF.